This T cell receptor beta chain emerged from a study of shared clonotypes between healthy human individuals. CDR3 length equals 15 residues. V was clipped by 5 bases and J by 5 bases; unmatched bases: 2. Germline V lookup: CDR1 SGHTA, CDR2 FQGTGA. Assay: immunoSEQ multiplex PCR; the TCRdb copy retains only in-frame clones and omits some. The data contain roughly 650,000 clones, about 96% of them singletons. Naive CD8 isolation took CD45RO-negative cells positively selected for CCR7 and excluded terminally differentiated effector memory CD45RA+ cells. The donors were adults (healthy and HIV-negative) with no recent acute infections or vaccinations. This clone was seen once.

This chain connects TRBV7-3 to TRBJ2-1; 14 nucleotides agree with TRBD2. The receptor comes from a woman in her twenties or thirties in good health. Sequenced sample: naive CD8+ T cells sorted from blood. CDR3 nucleotide sequence: TGTGCCAGCAGCCGACTAGCGGGAGGGGACAATGAGCAGTTCTTC. Translated: CASSRLAGGDNEQFF.